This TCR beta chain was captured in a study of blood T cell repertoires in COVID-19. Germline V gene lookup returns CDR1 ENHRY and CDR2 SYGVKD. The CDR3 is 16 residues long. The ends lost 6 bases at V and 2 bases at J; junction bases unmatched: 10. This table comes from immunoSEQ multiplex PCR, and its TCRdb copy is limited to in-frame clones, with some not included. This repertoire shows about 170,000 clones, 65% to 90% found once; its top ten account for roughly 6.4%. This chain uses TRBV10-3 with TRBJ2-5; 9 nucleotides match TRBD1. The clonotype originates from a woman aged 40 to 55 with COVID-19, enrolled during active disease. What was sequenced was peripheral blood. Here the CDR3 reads CAISSPGTGLQETQYF. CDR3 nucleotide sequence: TGTGCCATCAGCTCACCCGGGACAGGGTTGCAAGAGACCCAGTACTTC.